The 10 T cell receptor beta chains given below trace back to one sample, sequenced in a study of blood T cell repertoires in COVID-19 (dated by TCRdb to the early 2020s). The method behind the library was the immunoSEQ multiplex PCR assay. The clones in this table, taken by TCRdb from immuneACCESS, are in-frame only. Not every clone is retained; where verified, under half of the shortfall comes from an unresolved V gene, and the cause of the rest is unknown. In all, the sample holds 190,000 or so clones, and roughly 88% of those were seen once. Jointly, the top ten make up more than 7.5% of the sample. Sequenced: PBMCs or T cells enriched from blood (not recorded which). Receptors were obtained from a woman between 25 and 40 years old who had recovered from COVID-19.

J is TRBJ2-7 and V is TRBV28; 8 positions agree with TRBD1. J gave up 3 bases and V 6 bases, and 10 bases lay outside the gene matches. Per the germline V gene, CDR1 is MDHEN and CDR2 is SYDVKM. This CDR3 contains 15 residues. The chain's CDR3 is CASRMDREDNYEQYF. The CDR3, as DNA: TGTGCCAGCAGGATGGACAGGGAGGACAACTACGAGCAGTACTTC. Drawing the rest from reference TRBV28 and TRBJ2-7, the complete variable domain is DVKVTQSSRYLVKRTGEKVFLECVQDMDHENMFWYRQDPGLGLRLIYFSYDVKMKEKGDIPEGYSVSREKKERFSLILESASTNQTSMYLCASRMDREDNYEQYFGPGTRLTVT.

The V call is TRBV29-1, the J call TRBJ2-7, with TRBD1 identical over 9 bases. The CDR3 is 14 amino acids. The V segment lost 6 bases and the J segment 0 bases; nucleotides outside the gene matches: 6. The germline V gene has CDR1 SQVTM and CDR2 ANQGSEA. Here the CDR3 DNA reads TGCAGCGTATCGACAGGGGGTAACTCCTACGAGCAGTACTTC. Translated: CSVSTGGNSYEQYF.

The chain joins TRBV15 to TRBJ1-1, with D possibly being TRBD1 (6 bases). V was cut by 3 bases and J by 3 bases, with 17 bases left in between. This CDR3 region has 16 residues. CDR1 is LNHNV, CDR2 YYDKDF, per germline (reference sequence). The CDR3 sequence: CATSSAGDGFDTEAFF. The CDR3 DNA sequence: TGTGCCACCAGCAGTGCAGGGGACGGATTTGACACTGAAGCTTTCTTT.

This chain links TRBV2 with TRBJ2-3, with D possibly TRBD1 on 6 matching bases. The CDR3 extends over 15 amino acids. Germline V gene lookup returns CDR1 SNHLY and CDR2 FYNNEI. The germline V and J ends were trimmed by 1 base and 0 bases, with 8 bases remaining between them. CDR3 sequence: CASSEETGSTDTQYF. Here the CDR3 DNA reads TGTGCCAGCAGTGAAGAGACAGGCAGCACAGATACGCAGTATTTT.

This chain links TRBV10-3 with TRBJ2-7; D is possibly TRBD1 (5 bases). In germline, CDR1 is ENHRY, CDR2 SYGVKD. V was pared by 3 bases and J by 0 bases, with 12 bases between. The CDR3 runs 15 residues. The CDR3 DNA follows: TGTGCCATCAGTGATTCAGGGTCCAGCTCCTACGAGCAGTACTTC. Amino acids: CAISDSGSSSYEQYF.

The J gene is TRBJ2-1, the V gene TRBV2, with TRBD2 matching 13 bases. With 5 bases clipped from V and 9 bases from J, the junction kept 7 bases outside the gene matches. CDR1 and CDR2 from the germline V gene are SNHLY and FYNNEI. This CDR3 region has 15 residues. DNA for the CDR3: TGTGCCAGCAGTTGGACTAGCGGGAGAGCCGGTGAGCAGTTCTTC. Its translation is CASSWTSGRAGEQFF.

This chain joins TRBV28 and TRBJ2-5; D is perhaps TRBD1 (6 bases). The V end lost 10 bases, the J end lost 2 bases, and 20 bases lay between the germline ends. Germline CDR1 and CDR2: MDHEN and SYDVKM. This CDR3 contains 15 residues. CDR3 DNA sequence: TGTGCCACAAATAGGGGGACCCTATTACAAGAGACCCAGTACTTC. Amino acid sequence: CATNRGTLLQETQYF.

This chain links TRBV18 with TRBJ2-1; a weak D match, TRBD1 (5 bases). Germline V gene lookup returns CDR1 KGHSH and CDR2 LQKENI. The CDR3 totals 19 residues. Trimming removed 0 bases from V and 2 bases from J, with 20 bases in between. The CDR3 loop is CASSPPGAGYYLPYNEQFF. In nucleotides, the CDR3 is TGTGCCAGCTCACCACCGGGTGCAGGGTACTACCTCCCCTACAATGAGCAGTTCTTC.

The chain links TRBV3-1 (or the pseudogene TRBV3-2) to TRBJ1-5; tentatively, D is TRBD1 (6 bases). Trimming shortened V by 1 base and J by 7 bases, and 14 bases separated the two germline ends. The CDR3 runs 15 residues. Germline V gene data show CDR1 as LGHDT and CDR2 as YNNKEL (reference sequence). The CDR3 sequence is CASSQGRGGAQPQHF. The DNA for the CDR3 is TGTGCCAGCAGCCAAGGGCGTGGGGGCGCGCAGCCCCAGCATTTT.

The rearrangement uses TRBV5-6 and TRBJ1-2; 7 nucleotides align to TRBD1. Trimming removed 3 bases from V and 8 bases from J; junction bases left unmatched: 13. Germline values: CDR1 SGHDT, CDR2 YYEEEE. The CDR3 sequence is 15 residues long. In DNA, the CDR3 is TGTGCCAGCAGCTCGGGACAGCTTCACATAGGGGGCTACACCTTC. Translating it yields CASSSGQLHIGGYTF.